This T cell receptor (beta chain) originates from a study of T cell changes during pregnancy in multiple sclerosis (dated by TCRdb to about 2019). About the investigation overall: Changes in the T cell repertoire over the course of pregnancy were examined in this study in women with multiple sclerosis.

The library was generated by the immunoSEQ multiplex PCR assay. The table comes from immuneACCESS by way of TCRdb, which keeps in-frame sequences with V and J called. Part of the clones is missing from these tables; in studies checked, under half for an unresolved V gene and the rest for unknown reasons. In all, the sample holds hundreds of clones, and under 65% of those were seen once. The ten largest clones add up to approximately 30% of the sample. This clone counts as large (0.1 to 1%). Its antigen has not been determined. Base qualities are missing; no much larger clone stands one base away. From cysteine to phenylalanine, the CDR3 is 15 amino acids long. This entry keeps only the CDR3 DNA: 45 bases, framed from base 1. V is trimmed back by 6 bases and J by 6 bases, and the junction contains 13 bases that no gene match accounts for. From the germline V gene (reference sequence), CDR1 is MNHNY and CDR2 is SVGAGI.

The chain is encoded by TRBV6-6 joined to TRBJ1-2; a stretch of 7 junction bases matches TRBD1. Material: cultured CD4+ T cells. The TCR originated in a female patient with multiple sclerosis, enrolled in a pregnancy study. Some clones in this sample may be carry-over from other donors' samples. The DNA sequence follows: TGTGCCAGCAGCCTTACCGGACAGGTCCCTAATGGCTACACCTTC. Translated, it reads CASSLTGQVPNGYTF.